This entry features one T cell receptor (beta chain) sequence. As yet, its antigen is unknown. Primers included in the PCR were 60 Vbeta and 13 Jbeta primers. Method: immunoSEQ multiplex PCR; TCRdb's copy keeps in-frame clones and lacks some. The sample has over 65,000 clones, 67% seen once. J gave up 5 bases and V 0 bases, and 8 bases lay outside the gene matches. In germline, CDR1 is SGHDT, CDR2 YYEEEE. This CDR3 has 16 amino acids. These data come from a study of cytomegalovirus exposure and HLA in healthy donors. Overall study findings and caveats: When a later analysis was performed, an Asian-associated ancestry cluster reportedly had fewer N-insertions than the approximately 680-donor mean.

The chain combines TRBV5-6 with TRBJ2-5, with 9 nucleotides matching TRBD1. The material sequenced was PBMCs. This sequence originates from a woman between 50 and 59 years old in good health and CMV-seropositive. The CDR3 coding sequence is TGTGCCAGCAGCTTGGTTGGGGACAGGGTTGGGGAGACCCAGTACTTC. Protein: CASSLVGDRVGETQYF.